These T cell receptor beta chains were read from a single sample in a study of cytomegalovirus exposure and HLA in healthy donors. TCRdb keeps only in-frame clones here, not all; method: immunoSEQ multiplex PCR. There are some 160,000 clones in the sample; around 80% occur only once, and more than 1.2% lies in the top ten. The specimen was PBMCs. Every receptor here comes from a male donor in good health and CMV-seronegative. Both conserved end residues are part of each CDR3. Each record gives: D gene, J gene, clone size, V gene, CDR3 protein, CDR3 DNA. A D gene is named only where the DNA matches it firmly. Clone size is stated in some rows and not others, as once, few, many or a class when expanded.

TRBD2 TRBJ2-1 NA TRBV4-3 CASSQAWGGLAGDEQFF TGCGCCAGCAGCCAAGCCTGGGGGGGACTAGCGGGAGATGAGCAGTTCTTC
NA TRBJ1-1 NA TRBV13 CASHSGGARTEAFF TGTGCCAGCCATAGCGGGGGCGCGAGGACTGAAGCTTTCTTT
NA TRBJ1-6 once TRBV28 CASSLQGPSSYNSPLHF TGTGCCAGCAGTTTACAGGGGCCGAGCTCCTATAATTCACCCCTCCACTTT
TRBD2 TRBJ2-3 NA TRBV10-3 CAIRGLAGAPDTQYF TGTGCCATCAGGGGACTAGCGGGAGCCCCAGATACGCAGTATTTT
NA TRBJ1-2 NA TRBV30 CAWSSDTLYGYTF TGTGCCTGGAGTTCCGACACGCTCTATGGCTACACCTTC
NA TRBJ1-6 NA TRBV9 CASSVEQNNSPLHF TGTGCCAGCAGCGTAGAACAGAATAATTCACCCCTCCACTTT
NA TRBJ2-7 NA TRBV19 CASSAGTVTYEQYF TGTGCCAGTAGTGCGGGGACAGTAACCTACGAGCAGTACTTC
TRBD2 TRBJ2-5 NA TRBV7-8 CASSLSRLAAETQYF TGTGCCAGCAGCTTAAGTAGACTAGCGGCGGAGACCCAGTACTTC
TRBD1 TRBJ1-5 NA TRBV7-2 CASTRDRGNQPQHF TGTGCCAGCACCCGAGACAGGGGCAATCAGCCCCAGCATTTT
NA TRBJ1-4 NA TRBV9 CASSVGRELTNEKLFF TGTGCCAGCAGCGTAGGTCGGGAACTGACTAATGAAAAACTGTTTTTT
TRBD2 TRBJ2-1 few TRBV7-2 CASTKGGTSGGSEQFF TGTGCCAGCACTAAAGGGGGGACTAGCGGGGGGAGTGAGCAGTTCTTC
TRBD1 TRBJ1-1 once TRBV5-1 CASSWEDRGRTEAFF TGCGCCAGCAGCTGGGAGGACAGGGGACGGACTGAAGCTTTCTTT
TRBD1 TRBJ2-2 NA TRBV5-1 CASSIPETGIGELFF TGCGCCAGCAGCATCCCCGAGACAGGGATCGGGGAGCTGTTTTTT
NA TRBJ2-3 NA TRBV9 CASGDNPSTDTQYF TGTGCCAGCGGGGACAACCCTAGCACAGATACGCAGTATTTT
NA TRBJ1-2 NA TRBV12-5 CASGFLAIGQKNYGYTF TGTGCTAGTGGTTTCCTCGCCATCGGACAGAAGAACTATGGCTACACCTTC
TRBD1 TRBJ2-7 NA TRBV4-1 CASSQVHGTGGYF TGCGCCAGCAGCCAAGTTCACGGGACAGGGGGGTACTTC
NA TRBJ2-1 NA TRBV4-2 CASSPPAGVNNEQFF TGTGCCAGCAGCCCGCCGGCAGGGGTGAACAATGAGCAGTTCTTC
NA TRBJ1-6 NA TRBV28 CASSLYQGAGNSPLHF TGTGCCAGCAGTTTATACCAGGGAGCGGGAAATTCACCCCTCCACTTT
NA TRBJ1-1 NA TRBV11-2 CASSSEPGGTEAFF TGTGCCAGCAGCTCCGAACCGGGAGGAACTGAAGCTTTCTTT
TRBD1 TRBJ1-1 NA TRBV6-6 CAGKTGDTEAFF TGTGCCGGAAAAACAGGGGACACTGAAGCTTTCTTT
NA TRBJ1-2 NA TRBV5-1 CASSLESIDYGYTF TGCGCCAGCAGCTTGGAGTCCATAGACTATGGCTACACCTTC
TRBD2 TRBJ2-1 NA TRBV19 CASRLAGAYNEQFF TGTGCCAGTAGGTTAGCGGGAGCCTACAATGAGCAGTTCTTC
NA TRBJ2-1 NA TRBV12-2 CASRLGQCPGYPQFF TGTGCAAGTCGCCTGGGACAGTGTCCTGGTTACCCGCAGTTCTTC
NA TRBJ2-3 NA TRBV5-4 CASSLTGVGDTQYF TGTGCCAGCAGCTTAACGGGAGTTGGAGATACGCAGTATTTT
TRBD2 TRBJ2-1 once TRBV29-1 CSVEEGSGGAGYEQFF TGCAGCGTTGAAGAGGGTAGCGGGGGGGCGGGGTATGAGCAGTTCTTC
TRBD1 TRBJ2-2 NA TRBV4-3 CASSSGQRNTGELFF TGCGCCAGCAGCTCGGGACAGAGGAACACCGGGGAGCTGTTTTTT
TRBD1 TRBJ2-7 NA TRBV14 CASSPDRAQEQYF TGTGCCAGCAGTCCAGACAGGGCCCAAGAGCAGTACTTC
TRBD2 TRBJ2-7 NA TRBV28 CASRGSGSHYEQYF TGTGCCAGCAGGGGGAGCGGGAGTCACTACGAGCAGTACTTC
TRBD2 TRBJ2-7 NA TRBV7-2 CASGTSDLREQYF TGTGCCAGCGGAACTAGCGATCTTCGCGAGCAGTACTTC
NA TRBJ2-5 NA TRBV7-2 CASSLGGGGPATQYF TGTGCCAGCAGCTTAGGAGGCGGGGGCCCCGCGACCCAGTACTTC